These T cell receptor beta chains were read from a single sample in a study of monozygotic twins with inflammatory bowel disease. For each CDR3 protein, TCRdb gives one entry from its re-call of the 5' RACE reads, without DNA. Found here are 300,000 to 400,000 distinct CDR3 sequences; the top ten clones hold approximately 2%. The sample taken for sequencing was blood. All receptors come from a human donor with ulcerative colitis or Crohn's disease, or a healthy co-twin of an affected twin (not recorded which). Each CDR3 is given with its conserved first and last residue.

>TRBJ1-1|TRBV19
CASSTPRPGEDTEAFF
>TRBJ1-1|TRBV12-3/TRBV12-4
CASSLAHARTGVNTEAFF
>TRBJ2-1|TRBV11-2
CASSLESGAFARYNEQFF
>TRBJ2-7|TRBV20-1
CSADTDRYEQYF
>TRBJ2-7|TRBV4-2
CASSQYPRDGEQYF
>TRBJ2-6|TRBV28
CASRESRSGANVLTF
>TRBJ1-4|TRBV20-1
CSVGRVSEKLFF
>TRBJ1-4|TRBV30
CAWTPRGQGEKLFF
>TRBJ2-1|TRBV4-1
CASSPSGQGVPGSYNEQFF
>TRBJ2-5|TRBV3-1
CASSKRGLAGVETQYF
>TRBJ1-2|TRBV12-3/TRBV12-4
CASSLTGGMAYGYTF
>TRBJ2-1|TRBV10-3
CATTSGGPSYNEQFF
>TRBJ2-1|TRBV5-1
CASTMPGHYNEQFF
>TRBJ2-3|TRBV7-2
CASSPFDTQYF
>TRBJ2-7|TRBV5-1
CASSFDRVYEQYF
>TRBJ2-5|TRBV2
CASSAGEREGPSRTQYF
>TRBJ1-1|TRBV19
CASSTDRVTEAFF